This T cell receptor (beta chain) was recovered during a study of Graves' ophthalmopathy and Graves' hyperthyroidism. This clonotype was detected ten times or more. RNA transcripts served as template for amplifying TCR beta CDR3 sequences. The library came from an HTBI-primed first-round RT-PCR and a second-round multiplex PCR. One entry per CDR3 protein results from TCRdb running MiXCR on the multiplex PCR reads. The data hold under 350,000 distinct CDR3 sequences, with roughly 16% observed a single time. The germline V gene encodes CDR1 GTSNPN and CDR2 SVGIG (reference sequence). V was cut by 4 bases and J by 14 bases, with 29 bases left in between. CDR3 length equals 15 residues.

The sequence was obtained from an adult man with Graves' ophthalmopathy. This chain joins TRBV30 and TRBJ1-2; perhaps TRBD1 as D (5 bases). The sequenced sample consisted of peripheral blood. This CDR3 reads CAWTAGLLRTMAKTF. In nucleotides, the CDR3 is TGTGCCTGGACCGCGGGACTCCTCAGAACTATGGCTAAGACCTTC.